This T cell receptor (beta chain) is from a study of vaccination effects on CD4 cells after COVID-19 (dated by TCRdb to between 2021 and 2023). Background on the whole study: Across the study, the median time from the second dose to post-vaccine sampling was 72 days (range 14 to 241). The study compared SARS-CoV-2 spike-specific CD4+ TCR repertoires before and after mRNA vaccination in COVID-19 convalescent patients and infection-naive vaccine recipients. Altogether, roughly 10 COVID-19 convalescent patients and several SARS-CoV-2-naive healthy vaccine recipients made up the full study. The Oncomine TCR Beta short-read assay on an Illumina iSeq 100 was used to sequence cultures from other donors in the study.

In the ViraFEST assay, PBMC were stimulated with viral peptide pools, and antigen-specific CD4+ T cell clonotypes were then identified by expansion using TCR sequencing. After more than nine days of culture, CD4+ T cells were isolated with the EasySep CD4+ T cell isolation kit. Each participant got two doses of an mRNA SARS-CoV-2 vaccine, either BNT162b2 or mRNA-1273. The absence of prior SARS-CoV-2 infection in healthy vaccine recipients was confirmed by negative nucleocapsid antibodies before and after vaccination. Around 2.1 million PBMC per well were cultured with about 9 ug/ml peptides in IMDM containing approximately 4.6% human AB serum, about 10 IU/ml IL-2 and gentamicin. On days 3 and 7, half of the culture medium was replaced with fresh IL-2-containing medium. Unless otherwise noted, each peptide stimulation condition was cultured in triplicate wells. Using Ficoll-Paque Plus gradient centrifugation, PBMC were separated from whole blood and then either used fresh or cryopreserved at -140C. The overlapping peptide pools covered the spike proteins of SARS-CoV-2 and of the common cold coronaviruses HCoV-NL63, HCoV-OC43 and HCoV-229E. The QIAamp micro DNA kit was used to extract genomic DNA from the cultured CD4+ T cells.

The library relied on the immunoSEQ multiplex PCR assay. DNA from the CD4+ T cells that had been cultured and isolated underwent TCR beta CDR3 sequencing. The authors' pipeline ran thus. Non-productive TCR sequences were discarded, and reads were trimmed to the CDR3 region, with only CDR3s of 7 or more amino acids retained. The MANAFEST web app was used to pick out antigen-specific clonotypes by comparing their expansion in peptide wells with that in reference cultures. Positive clones required FDR<0.05 expansion versus reference and all other wells, odds ratio above 5, and frequency above 0.1% in two replicate wells. Cross-reactive clonotypes were defined as significantly expanded in SARS-CoV-2 spike wells and in at least one common cold coronavirus spike condition. Levenshtein distance calculated with the stringdist R package was used to assess CDR3 similarity, and unrooted trees were constructed with ape in R 3.6.1. TCRdb limited this immuneACCESS table to in-frame rearrangements with V and J called. A share of clones is missing; checked studies link under half to unresolved V genes, and the rest is unexplained. The DNA was the basis for D and trimming; V, J and clone size are from that table. Here the sample has roughly 70,000 clones; roughly 80% occur a single time. The ten biggest clones cover around 0.9% of the sample.

On this clone itself: Its specific antigen is unknown. No quality values exist for individual bases; no much larger clone is one base distant.

The trim is 3 bases for V and 1 base for J, with a gap of 15 bases between the germline ends. The CDR3, from cysteine to phenylalanine, totals 16 residues. The read is trimmed to its CDR3 DNA, 48 bases read in frame from base 1. Looking up the germline V gene yields CDR1 SNHLY and CDR2 FYNNEI. Broader findings and caveats from the paper: Marked clonal contraction was observed in both infection-induced and vaccine-induced clones at late post-vaccination timepoints, consistent with waning T cell responses. Among healthy vaccine recipients, nearly all vaccine-induced clones were SARS-CoV-2 mono-reactive, and only 1 of 255 was cross-reactive with common cold coronaviruses. The study was limited by a small number of convalescent patients, and early post-infection timepoints were lacking.

The source material was CD4+ T cells from PBMCs cultured with HCoV-OC43 spike peptides, sampled after COVID-19 vaccination. Reading the label with the study, this specimen's cell subset or site is: HCoV-OC43 spike overlapping peptide pool stimulation. Here the chain combines TRBV2 and TRBJ1-1, and TRBD1 may be the D gene, going by 5 matching bases. The receptor's source is a human donor who received a COVID-19 vaccine. The CDR3 reads as follows: CASSDPGRGQNTEAFF. The base sequence is TGTGCCAGCAGTGACCCCGGGAGGGGCCAGAACACTGAAGCTTTCTTT.